One and the same sample provided the 20 T cell receptor beta chains below, sequenced in a study of T cell responses to AZD1222 COVID-19 vaccine. Clones were sequenced by immunoSEQ multiplex PCR, and TCRdb holds only the in-frame ones, with some missing. The sample has roughly 97,000 clones; 75% to 90% are singletons. The sample was peripheral blood, taken on day 0 of AZD1222 vaccination. Every receptor here comes from an adult in good health.

The V gene is TRBV9, the J gene TRBJ1-6; unclear D gene. This CDR3 is built from 15 residues. V was clipped by 2 bases and J by 7 bases, with 13 bases between them. CDR1 and CDR2 from the germline V gene are SGDLS and YYNGEE. The CDR3 sequence: CASSVTETPNSPLHF. CDR3 coding DNA: TGTGCCAGCAGCGTGACGGAAACACCGAATTCACCCCTCCACTTT.

The V and J genes are TRBV13 and TRBJ2-3, with 13 positions matching TRBD2. V lost 0 bases to trimming and J lost 10 bases; unmatched junction nucleotides: 10. The CDR3 totals 17 residues. CDR1 and CDR2 (germline): PRHDT, FYEKMQ (reference sequence). In DNA form, the CDR3 reads TGTGCCAGCAGCTTAGGCGTCACTAGCGGGGGGGCCGGAGCGCAGTATTTT. Its translation is CASSLGVTSGGAGAQYF.

This chain connects TRBV7-2 to TRBJ2-3, with 10 bases that match TRBD2. CDR3 length: 18 residues. CDR1 is SGHTA, CDR2 FQGNSA, per germline. V shed 2 bases and J 2 bases; nucleotides not matched to a gene: 10. As DNA, the CDR3 is TGTGCCAGCAGCTTACGGCCTGGGACTAGCGCACTCACAGATACGCAGTATTTT. Encoded protein: CASSLRPGTSALTDTQYF.

The rearrangement links TRBV28 to TRBJ2-5, with TRBD1 matching 11 bases. Germline CDR1 MDHEN, CDR2 SYDVKM. This CDR3 is built from 18 residues. J gave up 7 bases and V 3 bases, and 16 bases lay outside the gene matches. The CDR3, as DNA: TGTGCCAGCAGTTTCCGATTAGAGGGACAGGGGGGTCTTCTGACCCAGTACTTC. Residues: CASSFRLEGQGGLLTQYF.

This chain connects TRBV21-1 to TRBJ1-1; no check of the table's D call, TRBD1, against the DNA was made. TRBV21-1 is a pseudogene. The CDR3 contains 19 residues. CDR3 in amino acids: CASSKALGQGRRMNTEAFF. The CDR3 nucleotides read TGTGCCAGCAGCAAAGCGCTCGGACAGGGCAGGAGAATGAACACTGAAGCTTTCTTT.

V usage is TRBV18 and J usage is TRBJ2-3; D ambiguous. In germline, CDR1 is KGHSH, CDR2 LQKENI. Trimming took 3 bases from V and 2 from J, leaving 9 bases between them. CDR3 length: 14 residues. In DNA form, the CDR3 reads TGTGCCAGCTCACCGCCACAGCACACAGATACGCAGTATTTT. This sequence encodes CASSPPQHTDTQYF.

V gene TRBV7-2 combines with J gene TRBJ2-1; TRBD1 is a possible D gene (6 bases). The germline V gene encodes CDR1 SGHTA and CDR2 FQGNSA. This CDR3 is 14 amino acids long. Trimming took off 5 bases at V and 2 bases at J, with 10 bases between the two ends. The CDR3 coding sequence is TGTGCCAGCAGCGAACGACAGGCCTACAATGAGCAGTTCTTC. Encoded protein: CASSERQAYNEQFF.

The chain has TRBV4-3 and TRBJ1-6; a weak D match, TRBD1 (5 bases). The CDR3 spans 16 residues. Germline loops: CDR1 LGHNA, CDR2 YSLEER. V was clipped by 0 bases and J by 8 bases, with 14 bases between them. This chain's CDR3 is CASSQEAQGGDSPLHF. The CDR3 nucleotides read TGCGCCAGCAGCCAAGAAGCCCAGGGTGGGGATTCACCCCTCCACTTT.

The chain carries TRBV3-1 (or the pseudogene TRBV3-2) and TRBJ1-3; weak D call: TRBD1 (5 bases). The germline V and J ends were trimmed by 2 bases and 4 bases, with 9 bases remaining between them. The germline V gene has CDR1 LGHDT and CDR2 YNNKEL (reference sequence). This CDR3 is built from 14 residues. The CDR3 bases are TGTGCCAGCAGCCAACTCCGGGGGGGAAACACCATATATTTT. This codes for CASSQLRGGNTIYF.

Only one count was recorded for this clone. This rearrangement joins TRBV28 to TRBJ1-1; D remains unclear. V shed 6 bases and J shed 6 bases, with 8 bases lying between them. The germline V gene encodes CDR1 MDHEN and CDR2 SYDVKM. The CDR3 consists of 11 residues. CDR3 region: CASSSGPEAFF. CDR3 nucleotides: TGTGCCAGCAGCTCGGGTCCTGAAGCTTTCTTT. The entire variable domain, with the rest obtained from reference TRBV28 and TRBJ1-1, is as follows: DVKVTQSSRYLVKRTGEKVFLECVQDMDHENMFWYRQDPGLGLRLIYFSYDVKMKEKGDIPEGYSVSREKKERFSLILESASTNQTSMYLCASSSGPEAFFGQGTRLTVV.

The chain couples TRBV12-3 or TRBV12-4 to TRBJ2-2; D ambiguous. The CDR3 runs to 12 residues. The germline V and J ends were trimmed by 6 bases and 7 bases, with 9 bases remaining between them. CDR3 loop: CASSYLDGELFF. The DNA of the CDR3 is TGTGCCAGCAGCTACCTCGACGGGGAGCTGTTTTTT.

In its sample, this clone was seen once. Written as DNA, the CDR3 is TGTGCCAGCAGCCCCAGGGGTAGGAGCACAGATACGCAGTATTTT. Translating gives CASSPRGRSTDTQYF. The V gene is TRBV7-2, the J gene TRBJ2-3, with D tentatively TRBD1 (6 bases). V shed 5 bases and J shed 0 bases, with 12 bases lying between them. CDR1 is SGHTA, CDR2 FQGNSA, per germline. The CDR3 has 15 amino acids.

The chain uses TRBV19 and TRBJ2-1, with 10 bases identical to TRBD1. CDR3 length: 14 amino acids. Per germline, CDR1 LNHDA and CDR2 SQIVND (reference sequence). Trimming at V came to 9 bases and at J to 5 bases, leaving 7 bases not matched to a gene. The CDR3 coding sequence is TGTGCCAGCCTTGACAGGGGGCGAGACAATGAGCAGTTCTTC. Residues: CASLDRGRDNEQFF.

This chain links TRBV7-2 with TRBJ2-7; 7 positions match TRBD1. CDR1 SGHTA and CDR2 FQGNSA come from the germline V gene. V dropped 2 bases and J dropped 2; count of bases not matched to a gene: 6. The CDR3 length is 15 residues. The CDR3 region has the DNA TGTGCCAGCAGCTTATTTGGGCAGGGGGCCTACGAGCAGTACTTC. The encoded protein is CASSLFGQGAYEQYF.

The CDR3 DNA follows: TGTGCCAGCAGTCCCAGCTACGGGGAATATGGCTACACCTTC. Amino acid sequence: CASSPSYGEYGYTF. The chain combines TRBV3-1 (or the pseudogene TRBV3-2) with TRBJ1-2; D is unresolved. The germline CDR1 and CDR2 sequences are LGHDT and YNNKEL (reference sequence). The CDR3 sequence is 14 residues long. V lost 6 bases to trimming and J lost 5 bases, with 16 bases between them.

The chain is built from TRBV5-1 and TRBJ1-4, with TRBD1 identical over 9 bases. Germline V gene lookup returns CDR1 SGHRS and CDR2 YFSETQ. V shed 4 bases and J 7 bases; nucleotides not matched to a gene: 11. This CDR3 spans 16 amino acids. The chain's CDR3 is CASSRGQGIVGEKLFF. The CDR3 coding sequence is TGCGCCAGCAGCCGGGGACAGGGAATCGTCGGTGAAAAACTGTTTTTT.

The chain has TRBV18 and TRBJ2-1; 9 bases are shared with TRBD2. The CDR3 loop spans 16 amino acids. Trimming cost V 3 bases and J 5 bases; bases outside gene matches: 8. Germline CDR1 is KGHSH and CDR2 is LQKENI. As DNA, the CDR3 is TGTGCCAGCTCACCCCCCCAGGGCGGGGGGGACAATGAGCAGTTCTTC. As protein: CASSPPQGGGDNEQFF.

This clone was seen only once. This sequence joins TRBV6-2 or TRBV6-3 and TRBJ2-1, with 8 bases aligning to TRBD1. V lost 2 bases and J lost 7; bases outside the gene matches: 4. The germline gives CDR1 MNHEY, CDR2 SVGEGT. The CDR3 consists of 14 residues. Here the CDR3 reads CASSYRTGLNEQFF. The CDR3 DNA reads TGTGCCAGCAGTTACAGGACAGGGCTTAATGAGCAGTTCTTC.

There are a few counts of this clone. The V and J genes are TRBV5-1 and TRBJ2-1, with D perhaps TRBD1 (5 bases). The CDR3 length is 16 residues. Trimming cost V 2 bases and J 0 bases, with 12 bases left between them. Per germline, CDR1 SGHRS and CDR2 YFSETQ. The CDR3 here is CASSLWGQSSYNEQFF. For the CDR3, the DNA is TGCGCCAGCAGCTTATGGGGCCAGAGCTCCTACAATGAGCAGTTCTTC.

The chain has TRBV7-2 and TRBJ2-7; TRBD1 agrees at 7 bases. Germline trimming cut 6 bases from V and 5 bases from J; bases unmatched to any gene: 7. The V gene's germline CDR1 is SGHTA and CDR2 FQGNSA. The CDR3 extends over 13 amino acids. CDR3 protein: CASSFLQGHEQYF. The CDR3 region has the DNA TGTGCCAGCAGTTTTCTACAGGGGCACGAGCAGTACTTC.